These 14 T cell receptor beta chains share one sample of origin, sequenced in a study of shared clonotypes between healthy human individuals. Repertoires were generated with immunoSEQ multiplex PCR, while TCRdb's copy carries only in-frame clones and drops some. The top ten clones hold about 0.34% of a sample with 2 million to 3 million clones, over 85% of them seen once. Sequencing used naive CD4+ T cells from PBMCs. Subset in this sample: CD45RA+ positively selected. The receptor source for this set is a man younger than 35 in good health. Some clones in this sample may be carry-over from other donors' samples.

V and J are TRBV7-9 and TRBJ2-3; D not certain. CDR3 length: 14 amino acids. Germline V CDR1 and CDR2: SEHNR, FQNEAQ (reference sequence). V shed 4 bases and J shed 2 bases, with 10 bases lying between them. CDR3: CASSSSTYTDTQYF. The CDR3 region has the DNA TGTGCCAGCAGCTCCTCTACCTACACAGATACGCAGTATTTT.

The chain employs TRBV5-1 and TRBJ2-3, with 12 nucleotides matching TRBD2. Germline lookup yields CDR1 SGHRS and CDR2 YFSETQ. The CDR3 consists of 17 residues. Losses at the gene ends were 4 bases for V and 3 bases for J; bases not matched to a gene: 9. The CDR3 DNA follows: TGCGCCAGCAGCCCCGGACTAGCGGGACTTTTGACAGATACGCAGTATTTT. Its translation is CASSPGLAGLLTDTQYF.

J is TRBJ2-2 and V is TRBV10-3; no firm D call. Trimming pared 4 bases from V and 7 bases from J, leaving 10 bases between. Germline V CDR1 and CDR2: ENHRY, SYGVKD. The CDR3 contains 13 residues. The CDR3 spells CAISGGTGGELFF. CDR3 sequence (DNA): TGTGCCATCAGTGGCGGAACTGGCGGGGAGCTGTTTTTT.

The chain recombines TRBV6-1 with TRBJ1-2; 7 bases match TRBD1. The CDR3 contains 14 residues. Germline trimming cut 8 bases from V and 3 bases from J; bases unmatched to any gene: 9. The germline gives CDR1 MNHNS, CDR2 SASEGT. CDR3 in amino acids: CASSRQGEYYGYTF. Written as DNA, the CDR3 is TGTGCCAGCTCTAGACAGGGAGAGTACTATGGCTACACCTTC.

V usage is TRBV28 and J usage is TRBJ1-2; 10 nucleotides agree with TRBD1. The trim removed 8 bases at V and 6 bases at J, leaving 9 bases unmatched. This CDR3 is built from 14 residues. Germline CDR1 and CDR2: MDHEN and SYDVKM. CDR3 amino acids: CASVPGTGDDGYTF. CDR3 DNA sequence: TGTGCCAGCGTGCCGGGGACAGGGGACGATGGCTACACCTTC.

The DNA for the CDR3 is TGTGCCACCAGCCGGGGACCGCCAAATGAGCAGTACTTC. Encoded protein: CATSRGPPNEQYF. The gene calls are TRBV15 and TRBJ2-7, with D perhaps given as TRBD1 or TRBD2 (5 bases each). Trimming left V 5 bases short and J 7 bases short, with 15 bases between. Germline values: CDR1 LNHNV, CDR2 YYDKDF (reference sequence). The CDR3 sequence is 13 residues long.

A single count supports this clone. The rearrangement links TRBV29-1 to TRBJ1-4, with 10 bases that match TRBD1. This CDR3 comprises 12 residues. Germline V lookup: CDR1 SQVTM, CDR2 ANQGSEA. V shed 6 bases and J 6 bases; nucleotides not matched to a gene: 1. CDR3 loop: CSVGQGYEKLFF. The CDR3 coding sequence is TGCAGCGTGGGACAGGGGTATGAAAAACTGTTTTTT.

The chain is built from TRBV2 and TRBJ1-5; no definite D call. This CDR3 region has 13 residues. V was pared by 6 bases and J by 0 bases, with 6 bases between. From germline, CDR1 is SNHLY and CDR2 FYNNEI. The chain's CDR3 is CASRGYSNQPQHF. CDR3 DNA sequence: TGTGCCAGCAGAGGATATAGCAATCAGCCCCAGCATTTT.

V is TRBV6-6 and J is TRBJ2-5; possibly TRBD2 for D (6 bases). The germline gives CDR1 MNHNY, CDR2 SVGAGI (reference sequence). The CDR3 sequence is 12 residues long. The germline V and J ends were trimmed by 8 bases and 5 bases, with 12 bases remaining between them. CDR3 sequence (DNA): TGTGCCAGCGTCGGACGGGGGGAGACCCAGTACTTC. The encoded protein is CASVGRGETQYF.

The genes are TRBV29-1 and TRBJ1-3; D is ambiguous. This CDR3 is 16 amino acids long. Germline CDR1 reads SQVTM; CDR2 reads ANQGSEA. V lost 1 base, J lost 5 bases, and 18 bases lay in between. CDR3 sequence: CSVEGLRGQERNTIYF. For the CDR3, the DNA is TGCAGCGTTGAAGGGCTAAGAGGTCAGGAAAGAAACACCATATATTTT.

This rearrangement joins TRBV15 to TRBJ2-2, with D tentatively TRBD1 (6 bases). With 1 base removed from V and 5 bases from J, the gap between germline ends came to 14 bases. Germline loops: CDR1 LNHNV, CDR2 YYDKDF (reference sequence). The CDR3 is 16 amino acids. In DNA form, the CDR3 reads TGTGCCACCAGCAGAGGGCAGGGGAAGGTTACCGGGGAGCTGTTTTTT. This encodes CATSRGQGKVTGELFF.

The chain is built from TRBV2 and TRBJ1-5; D not resolved. The V gene lost 3 bases and the J gene lost 0 bases, with 6 bases spanning the gap. CDR1 is SNHLY, CDR2 FYNNEI, per germline. The CDR3 is 14 residues long. The CDR3 loop is CASSDSYSNQPQHF. The CDR3 DNA reads as TGTGCCAGCAGTGACAGCTATAGCAATCAGCCCCAGCATTTT.

The chain carries TRBV28 and TRBJ2-7; 9 bases are a match to TRBD2. The CDR3 extends over 17 amino acids. With 6 bases clipped from V and 5 bases from J, the junction kept 17 bases outside the gene matches. Looked up from germline, CDR1 is MDHEN and CDR2 is SYDVKM. CDR3 bases: TGTGCCAGCAGGACACGTAGTAGCGGGAGTAATAGGAACGAGCAGTACTTC. Its translation: CASRTRSSGSNRNEQYF.

The V call is TRBV7-9, the J call TRBJ2-5, with D perhaps TRBD1 (6 bases). The V and J ends lost 2 bases and 1 base respectively, with 11 bases between them. The CDR3 consists of 15 residues. Germline V gene sequence: CDR1 SEHNR, CDR2 FQNEAQ (reference sequence). This CDR3 reads CASSLRRTAQETQYF. CDR3 sequence (DNA): TGTGCCAGCAGCTTACGCAGGACAGCCCAAGAGACCCAGTACTTC.